Detailed here is one T cell receptor beta chain. This CDR3 has 14 amino acids. V was clipped by 4 bases and J by 5 bases; unmatched bases: 8. CDR1 is SGHRS, CDR2 YFSETQ, per germline. This entry belongs to a study of beta chain features in type 1 diabetes. Expressed TCRB transcripts were sequenced because the isolated RNA had all been reverse transcribed beforehand. The protocol was immunoSEQ multiplex PCR, while the TCRdb copy is restricted to in-frame clones and leaves out a portion. The table shows about 13,000 clones, with approximately 47% occurring only once. Sample: stem cell memory CD4+ T cells from blood. The V call is TRBV5-1, the J call TRBJ2-5; 7 positions agree with TRBD2. This clonotype originated in a man younger than 35 in good health. As DNA, the CDR3 is TGCGCCAGCAGCGATCCGGGGAGGGTTGAGACCCAGTACTTC. Amino acids: CASSDPGRVETQYF.